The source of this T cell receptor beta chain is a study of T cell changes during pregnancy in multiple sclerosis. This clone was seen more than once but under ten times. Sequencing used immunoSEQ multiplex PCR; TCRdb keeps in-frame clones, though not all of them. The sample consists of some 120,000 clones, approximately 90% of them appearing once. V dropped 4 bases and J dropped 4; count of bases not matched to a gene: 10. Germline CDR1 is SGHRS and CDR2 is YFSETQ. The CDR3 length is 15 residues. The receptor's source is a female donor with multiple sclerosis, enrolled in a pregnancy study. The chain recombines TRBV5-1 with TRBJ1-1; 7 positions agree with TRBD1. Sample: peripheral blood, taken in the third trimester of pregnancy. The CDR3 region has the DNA TGCGCCAGCAGCCCAGGGAACAGGGGTGGCACTGAAGCTTTCTTT. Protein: CASSPGNRGGTEAFF. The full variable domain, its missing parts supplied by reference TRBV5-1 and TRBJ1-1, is KAGVTQTPRYLIKTRGQQVTLSCSPISGHRSVSWYQQTPGQGLQFLFEYFSETQRNKGNFPGRFSGRQFSNSRSEMNVSTLELGDSALYLCASSPGNRGGTEAFFGQGTRLTVV.